The 14 T cell receptor beta chains presented below share a single source sample, sequenced in a study of blood T cell repertoires in COVID-19. Only in-frame clones appear in the TCRdb table, and some are missing; sequencing was by immunoSEQ multiplex PCR. In the table there are about 73,000 clones, 89% of which are singletons. The sequenced sample was peripheral blood. The receptors shown here come from a man at least 80 years old with acute or convalescent COVID-19.

The gene calls are TRBV18 and TRBJ1-3, with D tentatively TRBD1 (6 bases). CDR1 and CDR2 (germline): KGHSH, LQKENI. The CDR3 has 14 amino acids. V was shortened by 5 bases and J by 4 bases, with 12 bases between the two germline ends. CDR3 in DNA: TGTGCCAGCTCAACTCGGACAGAAGGAAACACCATATATTTT. Its protein product is CASSTRTEGNTIYF.

Only a few counts were recorded for this clone. The gene calls are TRBV18 and TRBJ1-1, with D tentatively TRBD1 (5 bases). The CDR3 is 14 residues long. The V end lost 3 bases, the J end lost 7 bases, and 15 bases lay between the germline ends. Germline V CDR1 and CDR2: KGHSH, LQKENI. The CDR3 sequence: CASSPGGRASEAFF. CDR3 coding DNA: TGTGCCAGCTCACCGGGGGGAAGGGCGAGTGAAGCTTTCTTT.

Note on this clone: A junction boundary mismatches the germline segment, possibly from a read error. The rearrangement uses TRBV4-2 and TRBJ2-1; tentatively, D is TRBD2 (6 bases). The CDR3 contains 13 residues. CDR1 is LGHNA and CDR2 is YNFKEQ in the germline V gene. The CDR3 bases are TGTGCCAGCAGTGGGGCGGGGTACAATGGGCAGTTCTTC. Protein product: CASSGAGYNGQFF.

This clone has just a few counts. V usage is TRBV6-1 and J usage is TRBJ1-2, with D possibly matching TRBD1 (5 bases). The ends were cut back, 2 bases at V and 4 bases at J, with 14 bases in the middle. The germline gives CDR1 MNHNS, CDR2 SASEGT. The CDR3 sequence is 15 residues long. CDR3 residues: CASSELGREGYGYTF. The CDR3 DNA follows: TGTGCCAGCAGTGAACTGGGCAGGGAGGGCTATGGCTACACCTTC.

The genes are TRBV24-1 and TRBJ2-1, with 11 bases matching TRBD1. The germline gives CDR1 KGHDR, CDR2 SFDVKD. The CDR3 has 16 residues. Trimming took 3 bases from V and 4 from J; bases not matched to a gene: 4. The CDR3 region is CATSDPGTGGYNEQFF. In DNA, the CDR3 is TGTGCCACCAGTGATCCCGGGACAGGGGGTTACAATGAGCAGTTCTTC.

The V and J genes are TRBV30 and TRBJ2-4; 11 positions agree with TRBD2. The ends lost 0 bases at V and 2 bases at J; junction bases unmatched: 12. Germline assignment: CDR1 GTSNPN and CDR2 SVGIG (reference sequence). CDR3 size: 19 residues. The chain's CDR3 is CAWSVQTSGEGQTKNIQYF. The CDR3 coding sequence is TGTGCCTGGAGTGTACAGACTAGCGGGGAGGGGCAAACCAAAAACATTCAGTACTTC. The full variable domain, its missing parts supplied by reference TRBV30 and TRBJ2-4, is SQTIHQWPATLVQPVGSPLSLECTVEGTSNPNLYWYRQAAGRGLQLLFYSVGIGQISSEVPQNLSASRPQDRQFILSSKKLLLSDSGFYLCAWSVQTSGEGQTKNIQYFGAGTRLSVL.

This sequence joins TRBV18 and TRBJ2-2; D may be TRBD2 (6 bases). Trimming took 3 bases from V and 0 from J, leaving 17 bases between them. Per germline, CDR1 KGHSH and CDR2 LQKENI. The length of the CDR3 is 18 residues. CDR3 in DNA: TGTGCCAGCTCACCTCGGGCCAGGACGGGAGCGAACACCGGGGAGCTGTTTTTT. Its protein is CASSPRARTGANTGELFF.

V is TRBV6-5 and J is TRBJ1-2; a weak D match, TRBD1 (5 bases). This CDR3 is built from 15 residues. CDR1 is MNHEY and CDR2 is SVGAGI in the germline V gene. V was pared by 0 bases and J by 8 bases, with 16 bases between. CDR3 bases: TGTGCCAGCAGTTACTCGCCCACAGCTCGGGGGGGCTACACCTTC. As protein: CASSYSPTARGGYTF.

V and J are TRBV6-5 and TRBJ2-7; 9 nucleotides match TRBD1. After removal of 11 bases from V and 1 base from J, the junction contained 6 bases not matched to a gene. CDR3 length: 13 amino acids. CDR1 is MNHEY and CDR2 is SVGAGI in the germline V gene. The CDR3 sequence is CAGGQGQSYEQYF. DNA for the CDR3: TGTGCCGGGGGACAGGGTCAATCCTACGAGCAGTACTTC.

The CDR3 here is CASSLRTSGNSNDEQFF. The CDR3 bases are TGTGCCAGCAGTTTAAGGACTAGCGGGAACTCCAACGATGAGCAGTTCTTC. This chain links TRBV27 with TRBJ2-1, with TRBD2 identical over 12 bases. Germline assignment: CDR1 MNHEY and CDR2 SMNVEV (reference sequence). V shed 2 bases, J shed 8 bases, and the junction held 10 bases outside the gene matches. The CDR3 length is 17 residues.

The chain joins TRBV5-1 to TRBJ2-2; 8 positions match TRBD2. The germline gives CDR1 SGHRS, CDR2 YFSETQ. Germline trimming cut 4 bases from V and 4 bases from J; bases unmatched to any gene: 6. The CDR3 covers 15 residues. The CDR3 loop reads CASSVRGDGTGELFF. CDR3 DNA sequence: TGCGCCAGCAGCGTGCGGGGGGATGGCACCGGGGAGCTGTTTTTT.

This sequence joins TRBV30 and TRBJ1-2; 9 bases are shared with TRBD1. With V trimmed by 3 bases and J by 4 bases, 6 bases remained unmatched. Germline lookup yields CDR1 GTSNPN and CDR2 SVGIG (reference sequence). This CDR3 comprises 14 residues. CDR3 sequence (DNA): TGTGCCTGGAGCAGGGGACAGGGCGGCTATGGCTACACCTTC. It yields the protein CAWSRGQGGYGYTF.

The chain combines TRBV3-1 (or the pseudogene TRBV3-2) with TRBJ1-6; 7 bases line up with TRBD1. This CDR3 contains 14 residues. From germline, CDR1 is LGHDT and CDR2 YNNKEL (reference sequence). Trimming at V came to 0 bases and at J to 9 bases, leaving 2 bases not matched to a gene. The CDR3 DNA sequence: TGTGCCAGCAGCCAAGACGCAGGGGGTTCACCCCTCCACTTT. It encodes CASSQDAGGSPLHF.

This clone came up many times. The rearrangement uses TRBV19 and TRBJ1-2; TRBD1 aligns across 10 bases. This CDR3 contains 15 residues. Germline trimming cut 5 bases from V and 4 bases from J; bases unmatched to any gene: 7. Germline V gene data show CDR1 as LNHDA and CDR2 as SQIVND (reference sequence). In DNA, the CDR3 is TGTGCCAGTAGTCCGGGACAGGGGTTCGTCTATGGCTACACCTTC. The encoded protein is CASSPGQGFVYGYTF.